The TCR beta chain described here comes from a study of OX40 agonist ivuxolimab in advanced cancers. About the research overall: Melanoma, hepatocellular carcinoma, head and neck or renal cell cancer occurred in dose-escalation patients. Findings and limits, study-wide: Clonal expansion in partial responders at 0.1-3.0 mg/kg ranked among the lowest. At 0.1 to 3.0 mg/kg, clonal expansion of CD4+ and CD8+ blood T cells had occurred by week 6.

Regarding this clone: Its antigen is undetermined.

Per germline, CDR1 MNHEY and CDR2 SMNVEV (reference sequence). The germline V and J ends were trimmed by 6 bases and 5 bases, with 11 bases remaining between them. The CDR3 runs 13 residues. Method: immunoSEQ multiplex PCR; TCRdb's copy keeps in-frame clones and lacks some. This table has 20,000 to 25,000 clones, approximately 85% appearing once. This TCR was recovered from an adult with an advanced solid tumor such as melanoma, head and neck, liver or kidney cancer. This chain joins TRBV27 and TRBJ1-5, with D perhaps TRBD1 (6 bases). This sample comprised CD4+ or CD8+ T cells sorted from blood, obtained in a trial of the OX40 agonist ivuxolimab. For the CDR3, the DNA is TGTGCCAGCAGGCGGGGGGGCCATCAGCCCCAGCATTTT. Translation gives CASRRGGHQPQHF.